Shown below are 10 T cell receptor beta chains from a single sample sequenced in a study of cytomegalovirus exposure and HLA in healthy donors. Vbeta (60) and Jbeta (13) primers were used in the PCR. Using immunoSEQ multiplex PCR, the repertoire was profiled, and TCRdb retains in-frame clones only, with some absent. Of 200,000 to 300,000 clones listed, 81% are singletons. Sequencing input: PBMCs. The receptors derive from a woman aged 60 to 75 in good health and CMV-seropositive.

The chain has TRBV10-1 and TRBJ2-1; 9 positions agree with TRBD2. The junction had 4 bases not matched to a gene; V was cut back by 5 bases and J by 2 bases. The CDR3 contains 15 residues. Per germline, CDR1 WNHNN and CDR2 SYGVQD (reference sequence). CDR3 DNA sequence: TGCGCCAGCAGTACTAGCGGGCGCGCCTACAATGAGCAGTTCTTC. It is translated as CASSTSGRAYNEQFF.

The chain recombines TRBV7-9 with TRBJ1-1, with D possibly TRBD1 on 5 matching bases. CDR3 length: 15 residues. Germline lookup yields CDR1 SEHNR and CDR2 FQNEAQ (reference sequence). V lost 1 base, J lost 4 bases, and 13 bases lay in between. Here the CDR3 reads CASSLGGVSGTEAFF. The CDR3 nucleotides are TGTGCCAGCAGCTTAGGGGGGGTATCAGGCACTGAAGCTTTCTTT.

V usage is TRBV28 and J usage is TRBJ1-3; perhaps TRBD1 as D (6 bases). The length of the CDR3 is 18 residues. Germline CDR1 and CDR2: MDHEN and SYDVKM. Trimming cost V 2 bases and J 2 bases, with 19 bases left between them. CDR3: CASSLSVGWAGAGNTIYF. Here the CDR3 DNA reads TGTGCCAGCAGTTTAAGTGTTGGGTGGGCAGGGGCTGGAAACACCATATATTTT.

This chain connects TRBV30 to TRBJ1-2, with a tentative D call TRBD1 (5 bases). Germline CDR1 and CDR2: GTSNPN and SVGIG (reference sequence). The CDR3 contains 16 residues. V shed 4 bases and J shed 4 bases, with 22 bases lying between them. The CDR3 DNA reads TGTGCCTGGATAAGGAGAGGGGAGGCAAGGGTCTATGGCTACACCTTC. Its translation is CAWIRRGEARVYGYTF.

V usage is TRBV5-8 and J usage is TRBJ2-3; 14 nucleotides agree with TRBD2. The CDR3 loop spans 16 amino acids. V was pared by 7 bases and J by 7 bases, with 11 bases of the junction left unmatched. Germline V CDR1 and CDR2: SGHTS, YDEGEE. The CDR3 nucleotides read TGTGCCAGCTCAGCTTGGGGACTAGCGGGAGAGAATACGCAGTATTTT. It translates to CASSAWGLAGENTQYF. Based on the CDR3 plus reference TRBV5-8 and TRBJ2-3, the full variable domain is EAGVTQSPTHLIKTRGQQATLRCSPISGHTSVYWYQQALGLGLQFLLWYDEGEERNRGNFPPRFSGRQFPNYSSELNVNALELEDSALYLCASSAWGLAGENTQYFGPGTRLTVL.

The chain combines TRBV30 with TRBJ1-4, with 10 bases that match TRBD1. Per the germline V gene, CDR1 is GTSNPN and CDR2 is SVGIG (reference sequence). There are 16 residues in the CDR3. V was pared by 2 bases and J by 9 bases, with 12 bases of the junction left unmatched. The CDR3 sequence is CAWSKTRQGASKKLFF. As DNA, the CDR3 is TGTGCCTGGAGTAAAACCCGACAGGGGGCAAGTAAAAAACTGTTTTTT. Filled out from reference TRBV30 and TRBJ1-4, the complete variable domain reads SQTIHQWPATLVQPVGSPLSLECTVEGTSNPNLYWYRQAAGRGLQLLFYSVGIGQISSEVPQNLSASRPQDRQFILSSKKLLLSDSGFYLCAWSKTRQGASKKLFFGSGTQLSVL.

The rearrangement links TRBV11-2 to TRBJ2-1; a weak D match, TRBD1 (6 bases). V was shortened by 1 base and J by 6 bases, with 13 bases between the two germline ends. This CDR3 comprises 15 residues. Germline V gene data show CDR1 as SGHAT and CDR2 as FQNNGV. The CDR3 DNA sequence: TGTGCCAGCAGCTTAGCCGGACAGAGTATCAATGAGCAGTTCTTC. Translated, it gives CASSLAGQSINEQFF.

The chain combines TRBV11-2 with TRBJ1-1, with 9 bases aligning to TRBD1. The CDR3 contains 16 residues. Germline CDR1 reads SGHAT; CDR2 reads FQNNGV. V lost 5 bases, J lost 4 bases, and 11 bases stayed unmatched. The CDR3 DNA sequence: TGTGCCAGCAGCGATTTACAGGGGGCCCCACTCACTGAAGCTTTCTTT. Protein: CASSDLQGAPLTEAFF.

This clone was detected only once. The rearrangement uses TRBV6-5 and TRBJ2-3; 10 positions match TRBD1. J lost 2 bases, V lost 6 bases, and 5 bases had no gene match. The CDR3 is made up of 15 amino acids. Looked up from germline, CDR1 is MNHEY and CDR2 is SVGAGI. CDR3 coding DNA: TGTGCCAGCAGACGACAGGGGGCCTCCACAGATACGCAGTATTTT. Amino acid sequence: CASRRQGASTDTQYF.

This chain connects TRBV6-6 to TRBJ2-5, with D possibly matching TRBD1 (6 bases). The CDR3 runs to 14 residues. The V end was cut by 2 bases, the J end by 3 bases, with 10 bases between. Germline assignment: CDR1 MNHNY and CDR2 SVGAGI (reference sequence). CDR3 sequence: CASSYPGEKETQYF. CDR3 nucleotides: TGTGCCAGCAGTTACCCAGGGGAGAAAGAGACCCAGTACTTC.